The entry below gives a single T cell receptor (beta chain) sequence along with its context. Its target is unknown. The data were taken from a study of beta chain features in type 1 diabetes. Investigators reverse transcribed all isolated RNA, so they sequenced expressed TCRB transcripts. The assay was immunoSEQ multiplex PCR, and TCRdb's table has in-frame clones only and misses some. Of just over 450,000 clones in the sample, approximately 31% were seen once. Study-wide points: Moderate yet significant TCRB CDR3 shortening was seen in Type 1 diabetes patients in all four CD4+ subsets. The naive, central memory and Treg TCRB repertoires showed an apparent similarity that was greater among patients than among healthy donors. High TCR expression in some cells could lead to their over-representation in cDNA sequencing.

V lost 1 base and J lost 4; bases outside the gene matches: 3. CDR3 size: 15 residues. Germline V CDR1 and CDR2: SGHRS, YFSETQ. Heparinised blood was drawn once per donor, averaging about 116 mL. Sample: naive CD4+ T cells from blood. The V gene is TRBV5-1, the J gene TRBJ2-1, with 9 bases fitting TRBD2. This receptor was obtained from a man aged 18 to 30 in good health. DNA of the CDR3: TGCGCCAGCAGCTTGTCTAGCGGGACTTACAATGAGCAGTTCTTC. Encoded protein: CASSLSSGTYNEQFF.